This TCR beta chain emerged from a study of T-cell memory formation after mild COVID-19. V lost 9 bases and J 5 bases, leaving 13 bases between the germline ends. The CDR3 is 12 residues long. Germline V CDR1 and CDR2: SEHNR, FQNEAQ (reference sequence). TCRdb independently ran MiXCR on the 5' RACE reads; one entry per CDR3 protein. The table has about 310,000 distinct CDR3 sequences, roughly a fifth seen once. Specimen: PBMCs or a T cell subset sorted from them (not recorded which). This clonotype originated in a man aged 18 to 30 who had mild COVID-19 (a few samples of this study predate the infection). Cell type and time point are not known. The gene calls are TRBV7-9 and TRBJ2-5; D is undetermined. The CDR3 region is CASVGRAETQYF. The DNA for the CDR3 is TGTGCCAGTGTGGGCCGGGCGGAGACCCAGTACTTC. Supplemented by reference TRBV7-9 and TRBJ2-5, the full variable domain reads DTGVSQNPRHKITKRGQNVTFRCDPISEHNRLYWYRQTLGQGPEFLTYFQNEAQLEKSRLLSDRFSAERPKGSFSTLEIQRTEQGDSAMYLCASVGRAETQYFGPGTRLLVL.